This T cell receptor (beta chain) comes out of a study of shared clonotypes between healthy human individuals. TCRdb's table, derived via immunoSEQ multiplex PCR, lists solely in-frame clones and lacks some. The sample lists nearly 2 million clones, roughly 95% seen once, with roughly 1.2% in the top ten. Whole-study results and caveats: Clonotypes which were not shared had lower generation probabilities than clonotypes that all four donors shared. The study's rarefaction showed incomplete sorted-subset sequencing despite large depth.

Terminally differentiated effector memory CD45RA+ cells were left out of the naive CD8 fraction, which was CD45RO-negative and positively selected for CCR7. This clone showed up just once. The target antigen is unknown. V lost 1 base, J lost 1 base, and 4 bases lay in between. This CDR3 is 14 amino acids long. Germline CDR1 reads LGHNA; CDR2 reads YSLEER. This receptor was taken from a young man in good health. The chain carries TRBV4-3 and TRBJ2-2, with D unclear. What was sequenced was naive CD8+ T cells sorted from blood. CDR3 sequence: CASSQAMNTGELFF. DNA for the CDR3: TGCGCCAGCAGCCAAGCTATGAACACCGGGGAGCTGTTTTTT.